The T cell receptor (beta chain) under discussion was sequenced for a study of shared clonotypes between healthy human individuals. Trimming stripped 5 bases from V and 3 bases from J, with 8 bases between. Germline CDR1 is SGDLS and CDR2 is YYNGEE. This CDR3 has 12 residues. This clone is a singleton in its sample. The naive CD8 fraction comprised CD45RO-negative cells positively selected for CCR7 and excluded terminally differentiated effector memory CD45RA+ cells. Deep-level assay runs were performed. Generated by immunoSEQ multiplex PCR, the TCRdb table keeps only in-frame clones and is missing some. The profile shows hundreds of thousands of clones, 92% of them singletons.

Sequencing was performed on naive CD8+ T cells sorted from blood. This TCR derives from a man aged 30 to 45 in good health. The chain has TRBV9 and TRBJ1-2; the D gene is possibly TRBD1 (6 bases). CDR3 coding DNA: TGTGCCAGCAGGGGGGCCTACTATGGCTACACCTTC. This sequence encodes CASRGAYYGYTF.